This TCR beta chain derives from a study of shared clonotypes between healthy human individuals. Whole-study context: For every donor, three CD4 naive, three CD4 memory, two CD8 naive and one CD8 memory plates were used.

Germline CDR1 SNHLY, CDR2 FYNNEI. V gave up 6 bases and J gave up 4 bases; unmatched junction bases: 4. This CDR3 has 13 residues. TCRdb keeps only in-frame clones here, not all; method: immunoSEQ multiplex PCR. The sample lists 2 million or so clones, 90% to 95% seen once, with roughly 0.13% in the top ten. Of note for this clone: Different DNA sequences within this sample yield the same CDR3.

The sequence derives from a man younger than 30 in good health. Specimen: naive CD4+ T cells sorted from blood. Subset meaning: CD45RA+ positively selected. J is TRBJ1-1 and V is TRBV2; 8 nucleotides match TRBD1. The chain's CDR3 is CASSSTGGTEAFF. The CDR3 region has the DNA TGTGCCAGCAGCTCTACAGGGGGCACTGAAGCTTTCTTT. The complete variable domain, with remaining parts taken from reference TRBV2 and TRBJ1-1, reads EPEVTQTPSHQVTQMGQEVILRCVPISNHLYFYWYRQILGQKVEFLVSFYNNEISEKSEIFDDQFSVERPDGSNFTLKIRSTKLEDSAMYFCASSSTGGTEAFFGQGTRLTVV.